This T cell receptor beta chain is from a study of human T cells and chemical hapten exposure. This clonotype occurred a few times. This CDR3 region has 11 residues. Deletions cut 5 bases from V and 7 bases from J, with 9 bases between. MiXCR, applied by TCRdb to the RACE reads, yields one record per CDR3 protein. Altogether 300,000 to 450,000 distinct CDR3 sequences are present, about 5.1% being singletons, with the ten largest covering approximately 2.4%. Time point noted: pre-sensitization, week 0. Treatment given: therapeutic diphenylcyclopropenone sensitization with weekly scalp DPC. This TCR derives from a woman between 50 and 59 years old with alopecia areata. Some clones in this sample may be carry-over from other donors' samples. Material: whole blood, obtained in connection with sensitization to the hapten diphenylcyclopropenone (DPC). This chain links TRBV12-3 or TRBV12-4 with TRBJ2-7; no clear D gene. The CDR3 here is CASSPETEQYF. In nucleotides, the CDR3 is TGTGCCAGCAGTCCCGAAACAGAGCAGTACTTC.